A single sample gave rise to the 10 T cell receptor beta chains below, sequenced in a study of response to subunit inactivated influenza vaccine (dated by TCRdb to 2016 to 2019). Receptor amplification or capture employed RT-PCR. Sequencing relied on an Illumina HiSeq 2500. In-frame beta chains were kept once TCRdb had trimmed the public reads at Q25 with fastp and called clones with MiXCR. Duplicate CDR3 protein sequences are folded into a single record with the most common DNA and genes. The sample table shows hundreds of thousands of distinct CDR3 sequences, and approximately 15% are seen once. The ten largest clones take up 7.6% of the sample. The source was PBMCs from blood, collected 14 to 15 days before vaccination. These receptors originate from a man aged 50-59 years who received an inactivated influenza vaccine. Donor details come from another sample of the same person, matched by shared clones.

This clonotype was picked up a small number of times. The gene calls are TRBV7-9 and TRBJ2-1; D ambiguous. The CDR3 length is 13 residues. V shed 3 bases and J shed 5 bases, with 8 bases lying between them. Germline-derived CDR1 and CDR2 are SEHNR and FQNEAQ (reference sequence). The CDR3: CASSFADHNEQFF. The CDR3 nucleotides are TGTGCCAGCAGCTTTGCGGATCACAATGAGCAGTTCTTC. The entire variable domain, with the rest obtained from reference TRBV7-9 and TRBJ2-1, is as follows: DTGVSQNPRHKITKRGQNVTFRCDPISEHNRLYWYRQTLGQGPEFLTYFQNEAQLEKSRLLSDRFSAERPKGSFSTLEIQRTEQGDSAMYLCASSFADHNEQFFGPGTRLTVL.

In its sample, this clonotype was seen a few times. The rearrangement links TRBV5-1 to TRBJ2-2; D tentatively fits TRBD1 or TRBD2 (5 bases each). The V end was cut by 2 bases, the J end by 2 bases, with 10 bases between. CDR3 length: 15 residues. Per the germline V gene, CDR1 is SGHRS and CDR2 is YFSETQ. The CDR3 spells CASSFGDGNTGELFF. CDR3 coding DNA: TGCGCCAGCAGCTTCGGGGACGGTAACACCGGGGAGCTGTTTTTT.

This clonotype has only a few counts. The V and J genes are TRBV20-1 and TRBJ1-2, with 8 bases matching TRBD1. Germline V gene lookup returns CDR1 DFQATT and CDR2 SNEGSKA (reference sequence). The CDR3 is 12 amino acids. V shed 3 bases, J shed 8 bases, and the junction held 5 bases outside the gene matches. The CDR3 coding sequence is TGCAGTGCTAGGCCACAGGGGGAAGGCTACACCTTC. Residues: CSARPQGEGYTF.

This clonotype was detected only a few times. The chain combines TRBV20-1 with TRBJ1-1, with unresolved D. This CDR3 contains 13 residues. The germline V gene encodes CDR1 DFQATT and CDR2 SNEGSKA (reference sequence). V was trimmed by 3 bases and J by 0 bases, leaving 8 bases between them. The chain's CDR3 is CSASFILNTEAFF. CDR3 nucleotide sequence: TGCAGTGCTAGTTTTATACTGAACACTGAAGCTTTCTTT.

This clonotype turned up a few times. The CDR3 spells CASSLLSWTVQDNEQFF. Here the CDR3 DNA reads TGTGCCAGCAGTCTCTTATCTTGGACCGTGCAAGACAATGAGCAGTTCTTC. The gene calls are TRBV28 and TRBJ2-1; no clear D gene. Germline V gene data show CDR1 as MDHEN and CDR2 as SYDVKM. The V and J ends lost 5 bases and 5 bases respectively, with 22 bases between them. The CDR3 is made up of 17 amino acids.

V and J are TRBV6-6 and TRBJ2-7; D is possibly TRBD2 (6 bases). The CDR3 consists of 12 residues. Germline V gene data show CDR1 as MNHNY and CDR2 as SVGAGI (reference sequence). V lost 6 bases, J lost 4 bases, and 10 bases lay in between. The CDR3 reads CASRQAGYEQYF. The CDR3 DNA reads as TGTGCCAGCAGACAAGCGGGTTACGAGCAGTACTTC.

This clonotype occurred a few times. The chain employs TRBV20-1 and TRBJ2-1; 7 nucleotides align to TRBD2. This CDR3 has 14 residues. Germline V gives CDR1 DFQATT, CDR2 SNEGSKA (reference sequence). The CDR3 is CSTQRGPSDNEQFF. The CDR3 DNA follows: TGCAGCACCCAGCGGGGACCTTCTGACAATGAGCAGTTCTTC.

V is TRBV28 and J is TRBJ2-7, with D possibly called TRBD1 or TRBD2 (5 bases each). CDR3 length equals 14 residues. Germline CDR1 MDHEN, CDR2 SYDVKM. The ends were cut back, 3 bases at V and 0 bases at J, with 9 bases in the middle. The CDR3 loop reads CASSFRGRSYEQYF. The CDR3 DNA follows: TGTGCCAGCAGTTTTAGGGGACGCTCCTACGAGCAGTACTTC.

The CDR3 DNA reads as TGTGCCAGCAGCCCACCCGGGGGGCGCTCTGAAGCTTTCTTT. It translates to CASSPPGGRSEAFF. The chain carries TRBV6-1 and TRBJ1-1, with TRBD1 as a possible D gene (6 bases). Looked up from germline, CDR1 is MNHNS and CDR2 is SASEGT. The CDR3 extends over 14 amino acids. Trimming cost V 6 bases and J 6 bases, with 17 bases left between them.

This clonotype has only a few counts. The chain has TRBV7-9 and TRBJ1-1; tentative D call: TRBD1 (5 bases). The CDR3 extends over 12 amino acids. Germline CDR1 is SEHNR and CDR2 is FQNEAQ (reference sequence). V dropped 6 bases and J dropped 3 bases, with 8 bases sitting between them. CDR3 in amino acids: CASRKGYTEAFF. The CDR3 nucleotides are TGTGCCAGCAGGAAGGGGTACACTGAAGCTTTCTTT. The whole variable domain, filled in from reference TRBV7-9 and TRBJ1-1, reads DTGVSQNPRHKITKRGQNVTFRCDPISEHNRLYWYRQTLGQGPEFLTYFQNEAQLEKSRLLSDRFSAERPKGSFSTLEIQRTEQGDSAMYLCASRKGYTEAFFGQGTRLTVV.